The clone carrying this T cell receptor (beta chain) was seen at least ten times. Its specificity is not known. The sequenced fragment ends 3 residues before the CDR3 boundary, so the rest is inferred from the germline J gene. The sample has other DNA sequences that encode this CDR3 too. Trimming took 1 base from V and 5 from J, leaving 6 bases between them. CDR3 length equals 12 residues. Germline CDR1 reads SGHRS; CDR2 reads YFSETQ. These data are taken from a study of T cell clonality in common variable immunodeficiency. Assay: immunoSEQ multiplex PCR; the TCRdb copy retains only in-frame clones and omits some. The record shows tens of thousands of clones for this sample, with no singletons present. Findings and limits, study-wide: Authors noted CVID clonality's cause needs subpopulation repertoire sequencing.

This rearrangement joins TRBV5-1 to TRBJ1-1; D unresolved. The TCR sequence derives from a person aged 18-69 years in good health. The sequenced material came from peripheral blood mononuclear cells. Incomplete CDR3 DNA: TGCGCCAGCAGCTTGTCAGGAACTGAA. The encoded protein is CASSLSGTE. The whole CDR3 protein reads CASSLSGTEAFF.